The source of this T cell receptor beta chain is a study of response to subunit inactivated influenza vaccine. TCRdb called the RT-PCR reads again in MiXCR, with one record for every CDR3 protein. The repertoire holds about 540,000 distinct CDR3 sequences, with 20% to 25% as singletons. With 3 bases removed from V and 6 bases from J, the gap between germline ends came to 9 bases. Looked up from germline, CDR1 is ENHRY and CDR2 is SYGVKD. CDR3 length equals 13 residues. This clonotype was counted a few times. The same data also contributed to another study, on T cells expressing NK-cell markers. This second report adds: UMIs accompanied the 5'RACE template switching by which TCR beta cDNA was made. As a fraction of CD8+ T cells, dominant NKG2C+ clonotypes reached roughly 1.0-7.5% in roughly 6 donors. Uncertainty persisted over the HCMV specificity of expanded NKG2C+ T cell clones.

The chain couples TRBV10-3 to TRBJ1-5; perhaps TRBD1 as D (6 bases). The sequence was collected from a man in his fifties or sixties who received an inactivated influenza vaccine. Sequences were derived from CD4+ T cells sorted from PBMCs, sampled about 13 days after vaccination. CDR3 bases: TGTGCCATCAGTGACCAACAGGGTCAGCCCCAGCATTTT. Translation: CAISDQQGQPQHF.